The rows below give T cell receptor beta chains drawn from one sample of a study of beta chain features in type 1 diabetes. Generated by immunoSEQ multiplex PCR, the TCRdb table keeps only in-frame clones and is missing some. The repertoire includes under 90,000 clones, 30% to 40% of them detected once, and 0.35% to 0.45% sits in the top ten. Sequencing was done on a sample of stem cell memory CD4+ T cells from blood. Receptors originate from a woman younger than 30 in good health. Each CDR3 is given without its conserved first and last residue.

j_call,v_call,cdr3_aa
TRBJ2-1,TRBV7-9,ASSPRSAGYNEQF
TRBJ1-5,TRBV18,ASSPQGAPQPQH
TRBJ2-3,TRBV2,ASSDEQGPTDTQY
TRBJ2-1,TRBV18,ASSPPGGERYEQF
TRBJ2-7,TRBV5-1,ASSLAASGEQY
TRBJ2-2,TRBV5-1,ASIPGAVDTGELF
TRBJ2-2,TRBV2,ASRTQTSGELTGELF
TRBJ1-1,TRBV6-1,ASSEYPTAVNTEAF
TRBJ1-1,TRBV7-9,ASSVHGLNTEAF
TRBJ2-5,TRBV18,ASSLQETQY
TRBJ1-4,TRBV30,AWSKTGSNEKLF
TRBJ2-5,TRBV5-1,ASIVQPGLATETQY
TRBJ1-2,TRBV7-2,ASSQTGSGYT
TRBJ1-2,TRBV5-1,ASARTGDGYT
TRBJ2-3,TRBV7-9,ASSSPPGQGLTDTQY
TRBJ2-3,TRBV11-2,ASSLGTSLPTDTQY
TRBJ1-5,TRBV6-6,ASSTETGGPQH
TRBJ2-3,TRBV30,AWSVGSGSPDTQY
TRBJ2-3,TRBV5-1,ASSQGGYRTDTQY
TRBJ1-1,TRBV5-1,ASSSQGTEAF
TRBJ1-6,TRBV6-1,ASSAWASGIIRPLH
TRBJ2-3,TRBV19,ASSRDRRDTQY
TRBJ1-3,TRBV6-5,ASSYGGTVGNTIY
TRBJ2-2,TRBV30,AWRPPGLVKVSGELF
TRBJ2-3,TRBV5-4,ASSLGSGGTDTQY
TRBJ2-7,TRBV30,AWISQRGDYEQY
TRBJ1-6,TRBV4-2,ASSQDAGTYNSPLH
TRBJ1-5,TRBV30,AWREGGGGNQPQH
TRBJ1-1,TRBV5-1,ASSAYRVGDTEAF
TRBJ2-5,TRBV30,AWIGQGSEETQY
TRBJ2-5,TRBV4-3,ASSQDVRTSGKETQY
TRBJ1-2,TRBV11-1,ASSWGQIETGYT
TRBJ1-5,TRBV18,ASSPPTEIKSSNQPQH
TRBJ2-1,TRBV6-1,ASSEARRGAFYNEQF
TRBJ2-1,TRBV7-9,ASSLSGARSYNEQF
TRBJ2-3,TRBV5-1,ASSSGLAGGSIDTQY
TRBJ2-2,TRBV7-9,ASSPGGTGELF
TRBJ2-7,TRBV5-6,ASRVRGRYEQY
TRBJ1-5,TRBV30,AWSVQRGRGPNQPQH
TRBJ2-7,TRBV5-1,ASAQTSGPYEQY
TRBJ2-7,TRBV5-4,ASSLRLASDEQY
TRBJ1-2,TRBV11-2,ASSLGTPNYGYT
TRBJ2-1,TRBV19,ASTELAGGRNEQF
TRBJ1-1,TRBV9,ASSVLGQGGTEAF
TRBJ2-2,TRBV15,ATSRDRRVPGGELF
TRBJ1-5,TRBV27,ASTRQPQH
TRBJ2-7,TRBV7-2,ASSLRLAGAIKQY
TRBJ1-2,TRBV30,AWSREDGYT
TRBJ2-5,TRBV29-1,SVETGRETQY
TRBJ1-1,TRBV30,AWSLEAGNTEAF
TRBJ2-7,TRBV11-2,ASSLWREGYEQY
TRBJ2-1,TRBV18,ASSPTGTSGVGEQF
TRBJ1-2,TRBV30,AWSVRGGLGYT
TRBJ2-4,TRBV6-6,ASSMSRGSGNIQY
TRBJ2-3,TRBV29-1,SVDGLASTDTQY
TRBJ2-3,TRBV5-1,ASSSSGASTDTQY
TRBJ2-1,TRBV19,ASSPRYDEQF
TRBJ2-1,TRBV19,ASSTGSSYNEQF
TRBJ2-3,TRBV5-1,ASSQGQTTDTQY